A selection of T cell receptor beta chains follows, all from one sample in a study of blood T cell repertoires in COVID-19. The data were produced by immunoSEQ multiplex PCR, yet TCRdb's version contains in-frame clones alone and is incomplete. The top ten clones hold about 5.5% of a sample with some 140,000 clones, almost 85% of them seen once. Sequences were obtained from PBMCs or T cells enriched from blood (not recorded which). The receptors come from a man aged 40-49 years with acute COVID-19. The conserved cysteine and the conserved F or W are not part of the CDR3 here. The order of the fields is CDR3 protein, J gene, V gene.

CDR3 protein: ASSKNQGEIYEQF
J gene: TRBJ2-1
V gene: TRBV6-5

CDR3 protein: ASSESGRADYEQF
J gene: TRBJ2-1
V gene: TRBV19

CDR3 protein: ASSQEGGGVLNEQF
J gene: TRBJ2-1
V gene: TRBV4-3

CDR3 protein: ASRGSYNSPLH
J gene: TRBJ1-6
V gene: TRBV6-6

CDR3 protein: ASSFLVPGGIDYEQY
J gene: TRBJ2-7
V gene: TRBV5-6

CDR3 protein: ASTYGWQGKVYEQY
J gene: TRBJ2-7
V gene: TRBV6-5

CDR3 protein: ASSVDPGGVRTEAF
J gene: TRBJ1-1
V gene: TRBV9

CDR3 protein: ASSFNSGRSNEQF
J gene: TRBJ2-1
V gene: TRBV27

CDR3 protein: ASSGEYTDTQY
J gene: TRBJ2-3
V gene: TRBV5-4

CDR3 protein: ASSASGPPETQY
J gene: TRBJ2-5
V gene: TRBV28

CDR3 protein: ASSIVREGTDTQY
J gene: TRBJ2-3
V gene: TRBV19

CDR3 protein: ASSLWAARYGYT
J gene: TRBJ1-2
V gene: TRBV5-5

CDR3 protein: ASSLGLPNEQF
J gene: TRBJ2-1
V gene: TRBV7-2

CDR3 protein: ASSGTPMNTEAF
J gene: TRBJ1-1
V gene: TRBV25-1

CDR3 protein: ASSLNREGGETQY
J gene: TRBJ2-5
V gene: TRBV11-2

CDR3 protein: ASRGTVDTQY
J gene: TRBJ2-3
V gene: TRBV2